This paragraph reports one T cell receptor (beta chain). No antigen is known for it. Base quality data are lacking; no much larger clone is found one base away. From cysteine to phenylalanine, the CDR3 is 13 amino acids long. Only the CDR3 portion is preserved as DNA: 39 bases, with reading frame beginning at the first base. V is cut by 6 bases and J by 0 bases, and the space between the germline ends is 8 bases. Looking up the germline V gene (reference sequence) yields CDR1 MNHNY and CDR2 SVGAGI. The data were taken from a study of regulatory and conventional T cells in RAG deficiency (dated by TCRdb to the late 2010s). Regarding the research as a whole: Autoimmunity is frequently seen with hypomorphic RAG mutations in combined immunodeficiency or atypical SCID. To compare the diversity and composition of the repertoires of Treg, conventional CD4+ and CD8+ T cells between RAG-deficient patients and healthy controls, the study applied high-throughput TCR beta sequencing. Results the study describes overall, beyond this receptor: The CD25-high CD127-low cells sorted from Omenn syndrome patients may be peripherally activated cells rather than true Treg cells. Compared with controls, Omenn syndrome and CID/AS patients had approximately 91-fold fewer unique TCR beta sequences in Treg cells, but only approximately 10-fold fewer in the other subsets. Some T-cell subset analyses were not performed for some subjects. RAG-deficient patients showed markedly lower Shannon entropy and higher Simpson indices than control T-cell subpopulations. Shorter CDR3 lengths were found in all patient T-cell subsets, and >90% Treg-Tconv repertoire overlap at nucleotide and amino acid level was observed in Omenn syndrome patients.

To prepare the library, the immunoSEQ multiplex PCR assay was applied. Genomic DNA from the sorted T-cell subsets was used to amplify rearranged TCR beta chain products, which were then sequenced. In the paper's pipeline: Shannon entropy and Simpson indices were used to measure how diverse the repertoire of productive TCR beta rearrangements was. To assess clonal expansion, the frequencies of the 100 most abundant productive TCR beta clonotypes were added up as a share of total reads. The TRB repertoires were evaluated with a self-reactivity index based on amino acid usage at CDR3beta positions 6 and 7. Two-way ANOVA was used for repertoire analyses, while Student t or Mann-Whitney tests were used for flow cytometric analyses. Imported from immuneACCESS, the table was reduced by TCRdb to in-frame sequences with V and J called. These copies leave out some clones; in studies compared against another copy, an unresolved V gene accounts for under half, and the cause of the remainder is not known. V, J and clone size are taken as reported in that table, and D and trimming were inferred from the DNA itself. The sample profile shows around 950 clones; over 80% of them were found once. Almost 8% of the sample goes to the ten largest clones.

Before genomic DNA extraction, conventional CD4+ T cells were isolated from blood as CD25-low CD127-high cells. The study included eight patients with RAG deficiency, of whom one had SCID, two had Omenn syndrome and five had combined immunodeficiency or atypical SCID. This sequence originates from a human donor with RAG deficiency presenting as combined immunodeficiency. Sequencing used CD4+ effector T cells sorted from blood. The chain joins TRBV6-6 to TRBJ2-5; no D segment can be confidently identified. The DNA is as follows: TGTGCCAGCAGACCTTCGTACCAAGAGACCCAGTACTTC. Its coded protein is CASRPSYQETQYF.